One sample yielded the 10 T cell receptor beta chains listed below, sequenced in a study of blood T cell repertoires in COVID-19. Assay used: immunoSEQ multiplex PCR; TCRdb lists only in-frame clones, some missing. The sample consists of about 87,000 clones, about 80% of them appearing once. The sequenced sample was peripheral blood. Receptors originate from a woman between 45 and 65 years old with acute or convalescent COVID-19.

The rearrangement links TRBV11-2 to TRBJ2-3, with a weak D call TRBD2 (5 bases). The germline gives CDR1 SGHAT, CDR2 FQNNGV. V was pared by 2 bases and J by 4 bases, with 13 bases between. The CDR3 covers 15 residues. The CDR3 sequence: CASSLMSPGADTQYF. CDR3 DNA sequence: TGTGCCAGCAGCTTAATGTCACCCGGGGCAGATACGCAGTATTTT.

The V call is TRBV11-3, the J call TRBJ2-1; 7 nucleotides align to TRBD2. This CDR3 comprises 15 residues. The trim removed 0 bases at V and 6 bases at J, leaving 5 bases unmatched. Germline CDR1 reads SGHNT; CDR2 reads YENEEA. CDR3 nucleotide sequence: TGTGCCAGCAGCTTAGATGGGCTAGCGGCCAATGAGCAGTTCTTC. It specifies CASSLDGLAANEQFF.

This clone was counted once. CDR3 coding DNA: TGTGCCAGCTGCGGACCGGGGAGAAACACCATATATTTT. It is translated as CASCGPGRNTIYF. This chain connects TRBV12-3 or TRBV12-4 to TRBJ1-3; D is unclear. The CDR3 is 13 residues long. V lost 8 bases to trimming and J lost 5 bases, with 13 bases between them.

The chain is built from TRBV4-1 and TRBJ1-4; TRBD1 matches at 12 bases. The ends lost 3 bases at V and 7 bases at J; junction bases unmatched: 6. Germline V gives CDR1 MGHRA, CDR2 YSYEKL. There are 16 residues in the CDR3. The CDR3 protein is CASSHPGQGASEKLFF. CDR3 nucleotides: TGCGCCAGCAGCCATCCGGGACAGGGGGCTAGTGAAAAACTGTTTTTT.

This clone was detected only once. V and J are TRBV11-2 and TRBJ1-2; 7 nucleotides agree with TRBD1. CDR3 length: 15 amino acids. V lost 2 bases to trimming and J lost 8 bases; unmatched junction nucleotides: 11. The germline gives CDR1 SGHAT, CDR2 FQNNGV. The CDR3 here is CASSLPGTVGGGYTF. The CDR3 DNA follows: TGTGCCAGCAGCTTACCCGGGACAGTTGGGGGAGGCTACACCTTC.

This chain links TRBV18 with TRBJ1-1; 8 bases line up with TRBD1. Germline CDR1 KGHSH, CDR2 LQKENI. The CDR3 is 17 amino acids. The V segment lost 2 bases and the J segment 5 bases; nucleotides outside the gene matches: 13. The CDR3 region is CASSPGGGGQGSTEAFF. CDR3 bases: TGTGCCAGCTCACCAGGGGGAGGAGGACAGGGAAGTACTGAAGCTTTCTTT. The whole variable domain, remainder taken from reference TRBV18 and TRBJ1-1, is NAGVMQNPRHLVRRRGQEARLRCSPMKGHSHVYWYRQLPEEGLKFMVYLQKENIIDESGMPKERFSAEFPKEGPSILRIQQVVRGDSAAYFCASSPGGGGQGSTEAFFGQGTRLTVV.

This chain connects TRBV6-1 to TRBJ2-3, with unresolved D. With 2 bases removed from V and 2 bases from J, the gap between germline ends came to 11 bases. CDR3 length equals 15 residues. Germline V gene lookup returns CDR1 MNHNS and CDR2 SASEGT. As DNA, the CDR3 is TGTGCCAGCAGTGAAACAGAAATTCTCACAGATACGCAGTATTTT. Translated, it gives CASSETEILTDTQYF.

This clone was detected a few times. The chain links TRBV5-1 to TRBJ1-2; 10 nucleotides align to TRBD1. CDR1 SGHRS and CDR2 YFSETQ come from the germline V gene. CDR3 length: 17 residues. Trimming cost V 3 bases and J 0 bases; bases outside gene matches: 8. The CDR3 DNA follows: TGCGCCAGCAGCTCCGGGACAGGGGCCCTTACTAACTATGGCTACACCTTC. Translation: CASSSGTGALTNYGYTF. Drawing the rest from reference TRBV5-1 and TRBJ1-2, the complete variable domain is KAGVTQTPRYLIKTRGQQVTLSCSPISGHRSVSWYQQTPGQGLQFLFEYFSETQRNKGNFPGRFSGRQFSNSRSEMNVSTLELGDSALYLCASSSGTGALTNYGYTFGSGTRLTVV.

V is TRBV5-8 and J is TRBJ1-2; D not resolved. V was trimmed by 4 bases and J by 4 bases, leaving 11 bases between them. This CDR3 has 13 amino acids. CDR1 SGHTS and CDR2 YDEGEE come from the germline V gene. The CDR3 protein is CASSPFGGYGYTF. CDR3 nucleotide sequence: TGTGCCAGCAGCCCTTTTGGCGGCTATGGCTACACCTTC. The whole variable domain, filled in from reference TRBV5-8 and TRBJ1-2, reads EAGVTQSPTHLIKTRGQQATLRCSPISGHTSVYWYQQALGLGLQFLLWYDEGEERNRGNFPPRFSGRQFPNYSSELNVNALELEDSALYLCASSPFGGYGYTFGSGTRLTVV.

In this sample, this clone turned up a few times. The V and J genes are TRBV6-1 and TRBJ2-1; a possible D gene is TRBD1 (5 bases). This CDR3 has 14 residues. The germline V gene has CDR1 MNHNS and CDR2 SASEGT. The V end was cut by 1 base, the J end by 6 bases, with 10 bases between. CDR3 bases: TGTGCCAGCAGTGAAGTGTGGCAGGGCAATGAGCAGTTCTTC. Its translation is CASSEVWQGNEQFF.